The 16 T cell receptor beta chains reported below all come from one sample, sequenced in a study of identical twins. TCRdb reanalysed the 5' RACE reads using MiXCR and keeps one entry per CDR3 protein. The data show 400,000 to 500,000 distinct CDR3 sequences, with around 15% seen just once and more than 0.8% held by the top ten. This sample was also put to use in a study of yellow fever vaccine responses in identical twins.

Sequencing input: CD4+ T cells sorted from blood. The origin of the receptors is a woman aged 18-29 years in good health.

The table lists this clonotype with a few counts. This chain uses TRBV6-2 or TRBV6-3 with TRBJ2-7; 7 nucleotides agree with TRBD2. CDR1 and CDR2 (germline): MNHEY, SVGEGT. With V trimmed by 6 bases and J by 1 base, 9 bases remained unmatched. CDR3 length: 15 amino acids. Written as DNA, the CDR3 is TGTGCCAGCAGGAGGGAGGGAGGAGGGTCCTACGAGCAGTACTTC. This sequence encodes CASRREGGGSYEQYF.

Only a few counts were recorded for this clonotype. The gene calls are TRBV20-1 and TRBJ2-1, with TRBD2 matching over 9 bases. There are 14 residues in the CDR3. Germline assignment: CDR1 DFQATT and CDR2 SNEGSKA (reference sequence). Trimming took 3 bases from V and 8 from J; bases not matched to a gene: 8. The chain's CDR3 is CSASRPSGVYEQFF. The CDR3 region has the DNA TGCAGTGCTAGCAGGCCTAGCGGGGTATATGAGCAGTTCTTC.

J is TRBJ2-7 and V is TRBV7-6; D is unclear. This CDR3 region has 13 residues. Germline CDR1 SGHVS, CDR2 FNYEAQ. V dropped 5 bases and J dropped 3 bases, with 11 bases sitting between them. CDR3 protein: CASSLQGNYEQYF. In nucleotides, the CDR3 is TGTGCCAGCAGCCTCCAAGGGAACTACGAGCAGTACTTC.

This clonotype has only a few counts. The V call is TRBV2, the J call TRBJ2-7, with 7 bases identical to TRBD1. The CDR3 covers 15 residues. The germline CDR1 and CDR2 sequences are SNHLY and FYNNEI. Germline trimming cut 2 bases from V and 6 bases from J; bases unmatched to any gene: 10. The CDR3 nucleotides read TGTGCCAGCAGTGAAAAGACATTACGACAGGGCGAGCAGTACTTC. Its translation: CASSEKTLRQGEQYF.

Many counts were recorded for this clonotype. This chain links TRBV29-1 with TRBJ1-1, with D possibly matching TRBD1 (6 bases). Trimming removed 6 bases from V and 1 base from J, with 12 bases in between. This CDR3 is built from 13 residues. CDR1 is SQVTM and CDR2 is ANQGSEA in the germline V gene. CDR3 DNA sequence: TGCAGCGTCCAGGGGACCAGGAACACTGAAGCTTTCTTT. Its translation: CSVQGTRNTEAFF.

V is TRBV11-2 and J is TRBJ2-5; D remains ambiguous. The germline V gene has CDR1 SGHAT and CDR2 FQNNGV. CDR3 length: 14 residues. Deletions cut 5 bases from V and 5 bases from J, with 15 bases between. The CDR3 here is CASSPVGGLETQYF. The CDR3 DNA reads TGTGCCAGCAGCCCAGTGGGTGGATTGGAGACCCAGTACTTC.

This clonotype was seen a few times. The gene calls are TRBV29-1 and TRBJ2-2, with D possibly TRBD2 on 5 matching bases. Germline values: CDR1 SQVTM, CDR2 ANQGSEA. The CDR3 length is 12 residues. Trimming shortened V by 6 bases and J by 12 bases, and 17 bases separated the two germline ends. The CDR3 sequence is CSVGILGEKLFF. As DNA, the CDR3 is TGCAGCGTCGGGATACTCGGGGAGAAGCTGTTTTTT.

The V call is TRBV18, the J call TRBJ2-3; 10 bases fit TRBD2. The germline V gene has CDR1 KGHSH and CDR2 LQKENI. The trim removed 6 bases at V and 4 bases at J, leaving 10 bases unmatched. CDR3 length equals 16 residues. The CDR3: CASSPLAGALSDTQYF. The CDR3 DNA follows: TGTGCCAGCTCGCCGCTAGCGGGAGCTCTTTCAGATACGCAGTATTTT.

This clonotype appeared a few times. The chain couples TRBV7-6 to TRBJ2-2, with 13 bases matching TRBD2. Per the germline V gene, CDR1 is SGHVS and CDR2 is FNYEAQ. This CDR3 region has 18 residues. The V segment lost 5 bases and the J segment 2 bases; nucleotides outside the gene matches: 8. CDR3 sequence (DNA): TGTGCCAGCAGCGCCCTGACTAGCGGGAGGCCAAACACCGGGGAGCTGTTTTTT. This translates into CASSALTSGRPNTGELFF.

This clonotype has at least ten counts. CDR3 nucleotides: TGTGCCAGCACCTTGGGACAGAATGGGGATGAGCAGTTCTTC. It is translated as CASTLGQNGDEQFF. The chain uses TRBV12-3 or TRBV12-4 and TRBJ2-1; 7 positions match TRBD1. The J segment lost 8 bases and the V segment lost 7 bases, leaving 11 bases of the junction unmatched. CDR3 size: 14 residues.

The chain uses TRBV4-2 and TRBJ2-1, with D perhaps assigned TRBD1 or TRBD2 (6 bases each). The CDR3 has 17 amino acids. Germline CDR1 is LGHNA and CDR2 is YNFKEQ. Trimming removed 3 bases at V and 2 bases at J, with 17 bases between. The CDR3 DNA reads as TGTGCCAGCAGCCACCCCGCCGGGGGACACACCTACAATGAGCAGTTCTTC. This translates into CASSHPAGGHTYNEQFF.

The DNA for the CDR3 is TGCAGTGCTCAAAGGCAGGGGACTAGAAGGTCAGATACGCAGTATTTT. Encoded protein: CSAQRQGTRRSDTQYF. The chain joins TRBV20-1 to TRBJ2-3; the match to TRBD2 covers 8 bases. CDR1 and CDR2 (germline): DFQATT, SNEGSKA (reference sequence). Unmatched junction bases numbered 14, after V lost 5 bases and J lost 4 bases. This CDR3 contains 16 residues.

The genes are TRBV7-9 and TRBJ2-5; D gene uncertain. Germline V gives CDR1 SEHNR, CDR2 FQNEAQ (reference sequence). Trimming shortened V by 5 bases and J by 4 bases, and 23 bases separated the two germline ends. The CDR3 sequence is 17 residues long. CDR3 in amino acids: CASSPYSTTWQLETQYF. CDR3 sequence (DNA): TGTGCCAGCAGCCCTTACAGTACGACTTGGCAGCTAGAGACCCAGTACTTC.

This clonotype was detected only a few times. The V gene is TRBV12-3 or TRBV12-4, the J gene TRBJ1-3; D may be TRBD1 (6 bases). Between the trimmed V and J ends, which lost 1 base and 2 bases, there was a span of 12 bases. The CDR3 totals 16 residues. CDR3: CASSLGTATTGNTIYF. The DNA for the CDR3 is TGTGCCAGCAGTTTAGGGACAGCTACTACTGGAAACACCATATATTTT.

This clonotype turned up a few times. The chain links TRBV10-3 to TRBJ2-7; D perhaps matches TRBD2 (6 bases). Trimming shortened V by 8 bases and J by 2 bases, and 16 bases separated the two germline ends. The CDR3 totals 14 residues. Germline lookup yields CDR1 ENHRY and CDR2 SYGVKD. The CDR3 region has the DNA TGTGCCATCGCCCTGGGAGGTGGCGCCTACGAGCAGTACTTC. It specifies CAIALGGGAYEQYF.

This clonotype was seen more than once but under ten times. The V gene is TRBV5-1, the J gene TRBJ2-7, with 8 nucleotides matching TRBD2. The CDR3 is 20 residues long. Germline lookup yields CDR1 SGHRS and CDR2 YFSETQ. With 8 bases clipped from V and 0 bases from J, the junction kept 25 bases outside the gene matches. CDR3 nucleotides: TGCGCCAGTTCTCCTAGAGGCGGGGGGCCTAAATTACCGAGCTCCTACGAGCAGTACTTC. Its protein product is CASSPRGGGPKLPSSYEQYF.